This paragraph reports one T cell receptor (beta chain). Its matching antigen is unknown. CDR1 is MNHEY and CDR2 is SVGAGI in the germline V gene. V was cut by 7 bases and J by 13 bases, with 14 bases left in between. The CDR3 covers 12 residues. This sample is part of a study of Ad26.COV2.S vaccination and SARS-CoV-2 variants. Looking at the study overall: Ad26.COV2.S given intramuscularly, once or twice 56 days apart. Study-level points and caveats: The placebo group had lower spike-specific TCR breadth than the vaccine recipients did.

The repertoire was sequenced with immunoSEQ multiplex PCR; TCRdb's copy has only in-frame clones and lacks some. Of about 280,000 clones in the sample, about 87% were seen once. Indicated treatment: some 20 received Ad26.COV2.S at low or high dose, single or two shots; about 5 received placebo; per-sample allocation not given. Sampling took place 63 days after the first vaccine or placebo injection. Expression of Wuhan-strain SARS-CoV-2 spike came from the Ad26 vector that formed the vaccine. Sequenced material: peripheral blood, taken in a trial of Ad26.COV2.S vaccine versus placebo. The clonotype was recovered from a person aged 18-60 years who received the Ad26.COV2.S COVID-19 vaccine or a placebo. The V and J genes are TRBV6-5 and TRBJ1-6, with D unresolved. The CDR3 sequence is CASTFDRSPLHF. Here the CDR3 DNA reads TGTGCCAGCACCTTCGACCGGTCCCCCCTCCACTTT.